The T cell receptor (beta chain) described here comes from a study of blood T cell repertoires in COVID-19. J gave up 6 bases and V 5 bases, and 8 bases lay outside the gene matches. CDR1 is KGHDR and CDR2 is SFDVKD in the germline V gene. This CDR3 has 15 amino acids. Here immunoSEQ multiplex PCR was the method, and the copy in TCRdb shows in-frame clones only, minus some. Among 250,000 to 300,000 clones listed, 75% to 90% were seen once. The gene calls are TRBV24-1 and TRBJ1-4; TRBD1 agrees at 7 bases. The material sequenced was peripheral blood. The TCR sequence derives from a woman aged 40 to 50 with acute or convalescent COVID-19. The CDR3 DNA reads as TGTGCCACCAGTGGGAGTGCAGGGGGTCATGAAAAACTGTTTTTT. It is translated as CATSGSAGGHEKLFF.